Reported below is one T cell receptor (beta chain). Its target antigen remains unknown. It has no much larger one-base neighbor in the sample; base qualities were not kept. These data originate in a study of low-dose radiotherapy and immunotherapy resistance in tumors (dated by TCRdb to 2021 to 2024). As for the study more broadly: Patients in Cohort 1 were given 0.5 Gy per fraction every 2 weeks, and the prescribed total PTV dose was 6.5 Gy. Patients were given nivolumab as a 240 mg flat dose every two weeks and ipilimumab at 1 mg/kg every six weeks, with both drugs delivered intravenously. Aspirin 300 mg was taken orally once daily by patients for four cycles, starting on cycle 1 day 1. Cohort 2 received 1 Gy per fraction every two weeks, with a total of 13 Gy over 26 weeks. Intravenous cyclophosphamide at 200 mg/m2 was administered every two weeks, one day ahead of each radiation and immunotherapy administration. The translational analysis covered eight patients: three from the first dose cohort and the first five from the second dose cohort. No randomization into treatment groups was done for the people taking part in the trial.

Donors were enrolled in RACIN, a single-arm phase I dose-escalation trial combining nivolumab, ipilimumab, aspirin, low-dose cyclophosphamide and low-dose radiotherapy. To be eligible, a patient needed to have an advanced solid tumor that was TIL-negative. First-strand cDNA was synthesized using Superscript III and a set of TRAV- and TRBV-specific primers, so that both TCRalpha and TCRbeta chains were covered. TCRs were amplified with Phusion for about 20 PCR cycles using a constant-region primer together with the adapter attached to the V primers. Isolated mRNA was amplified with the MessageAmp II aRNA Amplification Kit, using an approximately 15-hour in vitro transcription at 37°C. The Dynabeads mRNA DIRECT Purification Kit was used to isolate mRNA for TCR sequencing. Indexed Illumina adapters were added in a second 25-cycle Phusion PCR, and the resulting products were purified with AMPure XP beads. For the original study's pipeline: Using custom Perl scripts, TCR sequences encoding the same protein were pooled, out-of-frame sequences were removed, and the abundance of each clonotype was computed. Any TCR sequence backed by just one read was left out of the analysis. The metrics used to describe the repertoires included Shannon entropy, Gini index, clonality, richness, and the frequency of TCRs shared between repertoires. The public reads were run again by TCRdb, first through fastp at Q25 and then through MiXCR, and only productive beta chains were kept. Identical CDR3 proteins give one entry, which carries the most common genes and DNA. These V and J calls originate from TCRdb's pipeline instead of the authors' own analysis. The sample table contains some 16,000 distinct CDR3 sequences; only one count was recorded for about 73% of them. The ten largest clones capture approximately 5% of the sample.

There are 18 amino acids in the CDR3, from cysteine to phenylalanine inclusive. The sequence is cut down to CDR3 DNA, 54 bases in frame from base 1. Trimmed from V: 4 bases; trimmed from J: 2 bases; junction bases lacking a gene match: 15. As encoded in the germline V gene, CDR1 is MDHEN while CDR2 is SYDVKM. This receptor was taken from a human donor with advanced metastatic prostate, ovarian, gallbladder or colorectal cancer (not recorded which). This table probably holds off-target reads from a library built for another chain. The chain employs TRBV28 and TRBJ2-7; the junction holds 9 bases that match TRBD1. The bases read TGTGCCAGCAGTTCCACGGGACGCCTGGGACAGGGAACCTACGAGCAGTACTTC. Its amino acids are CASSSTGRLGQGTYEQYF.